This is a list of T cell receptor beta chains from one sample in a study of T cells in Graves' hyperthyroidism and ophthalmopathy. MiXCR, run by TCRdb on the multiplex PCR reads, gives a single entry per CDR3 protein. The sample gives around 380,000 distinct CDR3 sequences, roughly 14% of which show up once; around 21% is in the top ten. The sequenced material came from blood. Every receptor here comes from a man aged 25-45 years with Graves' hyperthyroidism that later progressed to Graves' ophthalmopathy. The conserved cysteine and the conserved F or W are not part of the CDR3 here.

cdr3_aa j_call v_call
ASSLGGQEYGYT TRBJ1-2 TRBV28
ASSLDSHFKETQY TRBJ2-5 TRBV5-5
ASCSFGTLRTRDTIY TRBJ1-3 TRBV6-1
ASTLRGGPSINEQF TRBJ2-1 TRBV7-6
ASRGYQPQH TRBJ1-5 TRBV27
ASSQPGTGTRDEQF TRBJ2-1 TRBV4-1
ASSPPRNPYEQY TRBJ2-7 TRBV14
ASSPSDREYQPQH TRBJ1-5 TRBV28
SARSGTGSTLH TRBJ1-6 TRBV20-1
ASSPNVLGKLF TRBJ1-4 TRBV2
ASSHPPEGSYNEQF TRBJ2-1 TRBV7-9
ASNRGQTNTEAF TRBJ1-1 TRBV19
ASSQLLRETQY TRBJ2-5 TRBV4-2
ASSLSVGVNTEAF TRBJ1-1 TRBV27
ASSLAGAGNT TRBJ1-2 TRBV7-9
ASSLKAGRDSGTEAF TRBJ1-1 TRBV5-5
ASSWALGRGRGETQY TRBJ2-5 TRBV5-6
ASVSGSNQPQH TRBJ1-5 TRBV2
ASSWQMNPNNSPLH TRBJ1-6 TRBV28
ASSPNAEVFLEQY TRBJ2-7 TRBV28
SASRGNQNIQY TRBJ2-4 TRBV20-1
ASSPGQGRNSPLH TRBJ1-6 TRBV7-9
ATGGGGSNSPLH TRBJ1-6 TRBV28
ATSEGVSTGELF TRBJ2-2 TRBV24-1
ASSEAGWGEAF TRBJ1-1 TRBV2
ASRMGRIYEQY TRBJ2-7 TRBV6-1
ASSPGQGMRNSPLH TRBJ1-6 TRBV6-1
ASSYSTGFYEQY TRBJ2-7 TRBV6-2/TRBV6-3
ASSLYPLDREFRSGANVLT TRBJ2-6 TRBV27
ASRTRTGSYEQY TRBJ2-7 TRBV5-1
AWSVQGETQY TRBJ2-5 TRBV30
SDSPPGTYGYT TRBJ1-2 TRBV20-1
ASSVVADTQY TRBJ2-3 TRBV9
AWSFGIDTQY TRBJ2-3 TRBV30